Below, 31 T cell receptor beta chains from the same sample are listed, as sequenced in a study of Ad26.COV2.S vaccination and SARS-CoV-2 variants. The table came from immunoSEQ multiplex PCR; TCRdb's copy has only in-frame clones and leaves some out. Altogether over 200,000 clones are present, 88% being singletons, with the ten largest covering around 10%. As for treatment: some 19 received Ad26.COV2.S at low or high dose, single or two shots; about 5 received placebo; per-sample allocation not given. Following the first vaccine or placebo injection, samples were taken on day 63. The specimen was peripheral blood, collected in a trial of Ad26.COV2.S vaccine versus placebo. These receptors all come from a person aged 18-65 years who received the Ad26.COV2.S COVID-19 vaccine or a placebo.

This chain joins TRBV6-2 or TRBV6-3 and TRBJ2-4; no firm D call. The CDR3 consists of 11 residues. Germline V lookup: CDR1 MNHEY, CDR2 SVGEGT. Trimming took off 6 bases at V and 6 bases at J, with 6 bases between the two ends. The CDR3 nucleotides are TGTGCCAGCAGCCAAACAAACATTCAGTACTTC. This translates into CASSQTNIQYF.

The rearrangement uses TRBV13 and TRBJ2-6, with a possible D match to TRBD1 (5 bases). The V end lost 5 bases, the J end lost 0 bases, and 11 bases lay between the germline ends. Germline V lookup: CDR1 PRHDT, CDR2 FYEKMQ (reference sequence). The CDR3 consists of 16 residues. The CDR3 protein is CASSPRQSSGANVLTF. The CDR3 nucleotides are TGTGCCAGCAGCCCAAGACAGAGCTCTGGGGCCAACGTCCTGACTTTC.

V usage is TRBV28 and J usage is TRBJ2-5; maybe TRBD1 (6 bases). Germline V gene data show CDR1 as MDHEN and CDR2 as SYDVKM. V lost 4 bases and J 0 bases, leaving 12 bases between the germline ends. This CDR3 has 15 residues. DNA for the CDR3: TGTGCCAGCAGTTCTTGGACAGCGAACCAAGAGACCCAGTACTTC. Its translation: CASSSWTANQETQYF.

The rearrangement uses TRBV5-1 and TRBJ2-7; no firm D call. Trimming shortened V by 1 base and J by 5 bases, and 10 bases separated the two germline ends. Germline V gene lookup returns CDR1 SGHRS and CDR2 YFSETQ. This CDR3 contains 13 residues. Here the CDR3 reads CASSLNRGHEQYF. The CDR3 region has the DNA TGCGCCAGCAGCTTGAACAGAGGCCACGAGCAGTACTTC.

The chain joins TRBV7-9 to TRBJ1-1; D gene ambiguous. The germline V gene has CDR1 SEHNR and CDR2 FQNEAQ (reference sequence). Trimming cost V 5 bases and J 5 bases, with 18 bases left between them. This CDR3 has 15 residues. The CDR3 region has the DNA TGTGCCAGCAGCCCAGCCGGGGATCGGGCGACTGAAGCTTTCTTT. As protein: CASSPAGDRATEAFF. The full variable domain, completed using reference TRBV7-9 and TRBJ1-1, is DTGVSQNPRHKITKRGQNVTFRCDPISEHNRLYWYRQTLGQGPEFLTYFQNEAQLEKSRLLSDRFSAERPKGSFSTLEIQRTEQGDSAMYLCASSPAGDRATEAFFGQGTRLTVV.

This clone was seen once. The V gene is TRBV5-4, the J gene TRBJ2-3, with D unclear. The V end lost 1 base, the J end lost 4 bases, and 4 bases lay between the germline ends. Per germline, CDR1 SGHNT and CDR2 YYREEE (reference sequence). The CDR3 runs 12 residues. CDR3 loop: CASSLSADTQYF. The CDR3 bases are TGTGCCAGCAGCTTGAGCGCAGATACGCAGTATTTT. Combining the CDR3 with reference TRBV5-4 and TRBJ2-3 gives the whole variable domain ETGVTQSPTHLIKTRGQQVTLRCSSQSGHNTVSWYQQALGQGPQFIFQYYREEENGRGNFPPRFSGLQFPNYSSELNVNALELDDSALYLCASSLSADTQYFGPGTRLTVL.

This clone has a single count. This chain links TRBV4-3 with TRBJ1-2; unclear D gene. Germline CDR1 is LGHNA and CDR2 is YSLEER. CDR3 size: 17 residues. Deletions cut 5 bases from V and 5 bases from J, with 24 bases between. The DNA of the CDR3 is TGCGCCAGCAGCACACCTAGCGGGCGGGTTCTTGGTTATGGCTACACCTTC. Its protein product is CASSTPSGRVLGYGYTF.

This clone is a singleton in its sample. The J gene is TRBJ2-1, the V gene TRBV7-9; D may be TRBD2 (5 bases). V lost 0 bases to trimming and J lost 8 bases, with 14 bases between them. From germline, CDR1 is SEHNR and CDR2 FQNEAQ (reference sequence). The CDR3 sequence is 15 residues long. The CDR3 is CASSLALDIPHEQFF. CDR3 nucleotide sequence: TGTGCCAGCAGCTTAGCACTAGATATCCCCCATGAGCAGTTCTTC.

The V gene is TRBV23-1, the J gene TRBJ1-4; D call uncertain. TRBV23-1 belongs to the ORF category, with a function that is uncertain. Trimming took off 0 bases at V and 1 base at J, with 18 bases between the two ends. The CDR3 covers 19 residues. The CDR3 DNA reads TGCGCCAGCAGTCAATCGAAGGCAGGCGGGTTTAAAACTAATGAAAAACTGTTTTTT. It encodes CASSQSKAGGFKTNEKLFF.

The chain uses TRBV19 and TRBJ2-1, with 9 bases aligning to TRBD2. The germline V gene encodes CDR1 LNHDA and CDR2 SQIVND (reference sequence). V was clipped by 3 bases and J by 9 bases; unmatched bases: 9. The length of the CDR3 is 15 residues. The CDR3 sequence: CASSIDGGGDSEQFF. Here the CDR3 DNA reads TGTGCCAGTAGTATTGACGGCGGGGGGGATAGTGAGCAGTTCTTC.

V is TRBV7-2 and J is TRBJ2-3, with 11 bases aligning to TRBD2. Germline CDR1 and CDR2: SGHTA and FQGNSA. V was pared by 4 bases and J by 5 bases, with 2 bases of the junction left unmatched. The CDR3 is made up of 14 amino acids. The CDR3 protein is CASSYSGRGDTQYF. The CDR3 DNA follows: TGTGCCAGCAGCTATAGCGGGAGGGGAGATACGCAGTATTTT.

V is TRBV30 and J is TRBJ2-1; no definite D call. V was cut by 0 bases and J by 12 bases, with 12 bases left in between. The CDR3 is 12 residues long. Germline CDR1 reads GTSNPN; CDR2 reads SVGIG (reference sequence). The CDR3 DNA reads as TGTGCCTGGAGTGTAGGGCGGCAGTGGCAGTTCTTC. This gives the protein CAWSVGRQWQFF.

The chain has TRBV6-5 and TRBJ1-6; no clear D gene. This CDR3 has 14 residues. The germline CDR1 and CDR2 sequences are MNHEY and SVGAGI. V lost 6 bases, J lost 9 bases, and 15 bases lay in between. The CDR3 protein is CASRRQSGGSPLHF. CDR3 nucleotides: TGTGCCAGCAGAAGGCAGAGCGGTGGTTCACCCCTCCACTTT.

The genes are TRBV14 and TRBJ1-1, with 8 bases aligning to TRBD1. V dropped 4 bases and J dropped 1; count of bases not matched to a gene: 8. The germline V gene encodes CDR1 SGHDN and CDR2 FVKESK. This CDR3 spans 16 amino acids. The DNA for the CDR3 is TGTGCCAGCAGCCGACAGGGGACGACTGCGAACACTGAAGCTTTCTTT. The encoded protein is CASSRQGTTANTEAFF.

This rearrangement joins TRBV9 to TRBJ1-1; tentatively, D is TRBD1 (6 bases). The CDR3 runs 17 residues. V shed 3 bases and J shed 6 bases, with 24 bases lying between them. The V gene's germline CDR1 is SGDLS and CDR2 YYNGEE. In nucleotides, the CDR3 is TGTGCCAGCAGCGCCCGTAGGGGGGAATACGGGGCCCCTGAAGCTTTCTTT. The encoded protein is CASSARRGEYGAPEAFF.

This clone showed up just a few times. This chain links TRBV7-9 with TRBJ2-7; tentative D call: TRBD2 (5 bases). The length of the CDR3 is 14 residues. The germline V gene has CDR1 SEHNR and CDR2 FQNEAQ (reference sequence). Between the trimmed V and J ends, which lost 3 bases and 2 bases, there was a span of 11 bases. The CDR3, as DNA: TGTGCCAGCAGCTTCGGAGCGGCAGCCTACGAGCAGTACTTC. Its translation is CASSFGAAAYEQYF.

The rearrangement uses TRBV24-1 and TRBJ1-1; D remains unclear. The germline V gene has CDR1 KGHDR and CDR2 SFDVKD. The CDR3 is 14 amino acids. V shed 5 bases and J shed 5 bases, with 14 bases lying between them. DNA of the CDR3: TGTGCCACCAGTGGGGGAGGGAAAGGAACTGAAGCTTTCTTT. Translated, it gives CATSGGGKGTEAFF.

The chain recombines TRBV5-1 with TRBJ2-3; D possibly corresponds to TRBD1 (6 bases). This CDR3 is built from 15 residues. Trimming removed 5 bases at V and 8 bases at J, with 21 bases between. CDR1 and CDR2 from the germline V gene are SGHRS and YFSETQ. This CDR3 reads CASRPVLAAQGTQYF. Written as DNA, the CDR3 is TGCGCCAGCAGACCGGTCCTGGCGGCACAGGGTACGCAGTATTTT.

The V gene is TRBV11-2, the J gene TRBJ2-7; D ambiguous. V gave up 7 bases and J gave up 10 bases, with 26 bases separating them. The germline V gene encodes CDR1 SGHAT and CDR2 FQNNGV. This CDR3 comprises 15 residues. For the CDR3, the DNA is TGTGCCAGCACCCTCTTTAACTGGCGAGTTGAGAAACAGTACTTC. Translating gives CASTLFNWRVEKQYF. The variable domain in full, completed from reference TRBV11-2 and TRBJ2-7, reads EAGVAQSPRYKIIEKRQSVAFWCNPISGHATLYWYQQILGQGPKLLIQFQNNGVVDDSQLPKDRFSAERLKGVDSTLKIQPAKLEDSAVYLCASTLFNWRVEKQYFGPGTRLTVT.

This clone was found once. V gene TRBV4-2 combines with J gene TRBJ2-3; 13 bases line up with TRBD2. There are 15 residues in the CDR3. Germline V gives CDR1 LGHNA, CDR2 YNFKEQ. After removal of 6 bases from V and 8 bases from J, the junction contained 8 bases not matched to a gene. CDR3 region: CASRTSGGQFGTQYF. The CDR3 coding sequence is TGTGCCAGCAGGACTAGCGGGGGGCAATTTGGTACGCAGTATTTT.

The chain employs TRBV3-1 (or the pseudogene TRBV3-2) and TRBJ2-7; D is possibly TRBD2 (6 bases). The germline gives CDR1 LGHDT, CDR2 YNNKEL (reference sequence). This CDR3 spans 13 amino acids. Trimming took off 1 base at V and 3 bases at J, with 7 bases between the two ends. CDR3 residues: CASSQGGVYEQYF. The CDR3 DNA sequence: TGTGCCAGCAGCCAAGGGGGGGTCTACGAGCAGTACTTC.

The chain uses TRBV4-1 and TRBJ1-5, with 7 bases identical to TRBD1. Germline trimming cut 3 bases from V and 3 bases from J; bases unmatched to any gene: 8. This CDR3 comprises 16 residues. Germline CDR1 reads MGHRA; CDR2 reads YSYEKL. The CDR3 spells CASSQAGRGDNQPQHF. In DNA, the CDR3 is TGCGCCAGCAGCCAGGCGGGCAGGGGGGACAATCAGCCCCAGCATTTT.

The rearrangement joins TRBV11-1 to TRBJ2-3; no definite D call. From germline, CDR1 is SGHAT and CDR2 FQDESV (reference sequence). V dropped 5 bases and J dropped 9 bases, with 9 bases sitting between them. The CDR3 is 11 residues long. In nucleotides, the CDR3 is TGTGCCAGCAGCCCCGTGACGACGCAGTATTTT. Its translation is CASSPVTTQYF. Combining the CDR3 with reference TRBV11-1 and TRBJ2-3 gives the whole variable domain EAEVAQSPRYKITEKSQAVAFWCDPISGHATLYWYRQILGQGPELLVQFQDESVVDDSQLPKDRFSAERLKGVDSTLKIQPAELGDSAMYLCASSPVTTQYFGPGTRLTVL.

This clone was picked up a small number of times. V gene TRBV2 combines with J gene TRBJ1-6; D call uncertain. Germline V lookup: CDR1 SNHLY, CDR2 FYNNEI. Trimming stripped 7 bases from V and 9 bases from J, with 19 bases between. This CDR3 is built from 15 residues. This CDR3 reads CASTVGLSGSSPLHF. In DNA, the CDR3 is TGTGCCAGCACCGTCGGGTTGTCCGGTTCTTCACCCCTCCACTTT.

The rearrangement links TRBV5-6 to TRBJ2-7; 11 bases agree with TRBD1. The V gene's germline CDR1 is SGHDT and CDR2 YYEEEE. The CDR3 runs 13 residues. With V trimmed by 4 bases and J by 6 bases, 3 bases remained unmatched. The DNA for the CDR3 is TGTGCCAGCAGCCGGGGACAGGGGGGCGAGCAGTACTTC. Translation gives CASSRGQGGEQYF.

V and J are TRBV13 and TRBJ2-5; D unresolved. Germline CDR1 is PRHDT and CDR2 is FYEKMQ (reference sequence). V was shortened by 8 bases and J by 6 bases, with 19 bases between the two germline ends. The CDR3 length is 14 residues. For the CDR3, the DNA is TGTGCCAGCGGAAGGGCTCCCTCAGGAAAGACCCAGTACTTC. This gives the protein CASGRAPSGKTQYF.

This rearrangement joins TRBV7-2 to TRBJ2-5; TRBD2 might be the D (5 bases). The CDR3 is made up of 13 amino acids. The germline gives CDR1 SGHTA, CDR2 FQGNSA. V dropped 2 bases and J dropped 4 bases, with 8 bases sitting between them. The CDR3 DNA follows: TGTGCCAGCAGCTTACTGGGAGTAGAGACCCAGTACTTC. Translated: CASSLLGVETQYF.

CDR3 protein: CASSSYSATGSYNEQFF. The CDR3 DNA is TGTGCCAGCAGTTCCTATAGCGCTACTGGCTCCTACAATGAGCAGTTCTTC. The chain uses TRBV28 and TRBJ2-1, with D maybe TRBD2 (5 bases). V lost 4 bases and J 0 bases, leaving 16 bases between the germline ends. The CDR3 contains 17 residues. Germline CDR1 MDHEN, CDR2 SYDVKM.

V gene TRBV5-1 combines with J gene TRBJ1-4; 10 bases fit TRBD1. Germline CDR1 and CDR2: SGHRS and YFSETQ. The CDR3 runs to 16 residues. V gave up 4 bases and J gave up 3 bases; unmatched junction bases: 6. The CDR3 DNA reads TGCGCCAGCAGCACCGGGACAGGGGTGGCTAATGAAAAACTGTTTTTT. Protein sequence: CASSTGTGVANEKLFF.

This chain uses TRBV14 with TRBJ2-1, with TRBD2 matching 7 bases. The CDR3 totals 18 residues. CDR1 and CDR2 (germline): SGHDN, FVKESK. With 1 base clipped from V and 5 bases from J, the junction kept 14 bases outside the gene matches. In DNA form, the CDR3 reads TGTGCCAGCAGCCAAGTCCCAATTAGCGGGCTAGGTCACAATGAGCAGTTCTTC. Its translation is CASSQVPISGLGHNEQFF.

The chain joins TRBV27 to TRBJ2-1, with a weak D call TRBD2 (5 bases). This CDR3 contains 13 residues. Trimming took off 6 bases at V and 7 bases at J, with 13 bases between the two ends. CDR1 and CDR2 from the germline V gene are MNHEY and SMNVEV (reference sequence). The CDR3 region is CASRDRTGNEQFF. The CDR3 DNA follows: TGTGCCAGCAGGGACCGGACGGGAAATGAGCAGTTCTTC.